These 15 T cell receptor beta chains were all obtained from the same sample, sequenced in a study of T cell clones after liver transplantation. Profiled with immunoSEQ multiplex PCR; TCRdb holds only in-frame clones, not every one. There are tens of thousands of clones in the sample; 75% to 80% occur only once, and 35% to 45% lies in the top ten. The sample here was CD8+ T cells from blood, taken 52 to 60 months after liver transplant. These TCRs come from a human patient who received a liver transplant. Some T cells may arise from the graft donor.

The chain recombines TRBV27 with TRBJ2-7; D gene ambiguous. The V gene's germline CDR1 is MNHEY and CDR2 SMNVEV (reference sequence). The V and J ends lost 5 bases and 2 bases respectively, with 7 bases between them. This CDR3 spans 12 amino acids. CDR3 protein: CASSGQAYEQYF. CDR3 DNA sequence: TGTGCCAGCAGTGGGCAGGCCTACGAGCAGTACTTC.

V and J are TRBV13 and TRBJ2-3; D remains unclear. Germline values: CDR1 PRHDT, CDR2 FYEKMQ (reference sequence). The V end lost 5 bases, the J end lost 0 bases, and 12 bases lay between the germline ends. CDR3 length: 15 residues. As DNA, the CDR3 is TGTGCCAGCAGCGAACCTGACTTGAGCACAGATACGCAGTATTTT. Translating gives CASSEPDLSTDTQYF.

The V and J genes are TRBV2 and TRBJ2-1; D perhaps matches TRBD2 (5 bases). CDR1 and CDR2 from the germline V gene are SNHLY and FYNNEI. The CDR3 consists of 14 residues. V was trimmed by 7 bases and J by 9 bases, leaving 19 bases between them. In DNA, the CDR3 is TGTGCCAGCACGAGTGACTACCAAAAGGGTGAGCAGTTCTTC. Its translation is CASTSDYQKGEQFF. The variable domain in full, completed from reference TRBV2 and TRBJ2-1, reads EPEVTQTPSHQVTQMGQEVILRCVPISNHLYFYWYRQILGQKVEFLVSFYNNEISEKSEIFDDQFSVERPDGSNFTLKIRSTKLEDSAMYFCASTSDYQKGEQFFGPGTRLTVL.

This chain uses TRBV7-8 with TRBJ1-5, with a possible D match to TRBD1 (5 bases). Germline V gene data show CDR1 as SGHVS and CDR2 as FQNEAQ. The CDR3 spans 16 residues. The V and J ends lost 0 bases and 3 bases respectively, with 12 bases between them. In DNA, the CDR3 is TGTGCCAGCAGCTTAGCGGGCAGGGTTCCCAATCAGCCCCAGCATTTT. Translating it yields CASSLAGRVPNQPQHF.

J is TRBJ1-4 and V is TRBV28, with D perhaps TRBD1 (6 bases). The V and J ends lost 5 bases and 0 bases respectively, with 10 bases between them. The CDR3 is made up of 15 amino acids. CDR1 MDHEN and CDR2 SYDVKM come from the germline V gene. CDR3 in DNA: TGTGCCAGCAGTGGGGGCCTGGCAACTAATGAAAAACTGTTTTTT. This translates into CASSGGLATNEKLFF.

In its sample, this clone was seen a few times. In DNA form, the CDR3 reads TGTGCCAGCAGCAAAGTGAGGGAAATACAGAACACCGGGGAGCTGTTTTTT. It specifies CASSKVREIQNTGELFF. The V and J genes are TRBV21-1 and TRBJ2-2; TRBD2 is the table's D call and was not checked against the DNA. TRBV21-1 corresponds to a pseudogene. This CDR3 has 17 residues.

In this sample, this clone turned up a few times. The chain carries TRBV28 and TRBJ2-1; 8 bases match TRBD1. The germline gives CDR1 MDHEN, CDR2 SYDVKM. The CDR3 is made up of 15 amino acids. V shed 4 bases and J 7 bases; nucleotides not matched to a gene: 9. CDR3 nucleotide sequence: TGTGCCAGCAGTTCCCCGCGGACAGGGACGAATGAGCAGTTCTTC. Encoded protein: CASSSPRTGTNEQFF.

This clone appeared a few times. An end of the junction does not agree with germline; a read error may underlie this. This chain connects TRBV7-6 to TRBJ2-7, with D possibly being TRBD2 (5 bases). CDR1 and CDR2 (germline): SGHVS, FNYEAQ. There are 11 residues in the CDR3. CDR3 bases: TGTGCCAGCAGCTTAAACGGGGATACGCACTTC. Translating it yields CASSLNGDTHF.

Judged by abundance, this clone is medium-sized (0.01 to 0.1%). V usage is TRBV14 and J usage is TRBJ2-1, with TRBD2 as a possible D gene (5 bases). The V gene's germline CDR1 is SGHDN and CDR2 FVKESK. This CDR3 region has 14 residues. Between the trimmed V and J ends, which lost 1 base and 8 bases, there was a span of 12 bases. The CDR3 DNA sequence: TGTGCCAGCAGCCAAGGCGGAGGTATGGATGAGCAGTTCTTC. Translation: CASSQGGGMDEQFF. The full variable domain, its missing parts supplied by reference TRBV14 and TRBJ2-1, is EAGVTQFPSHSVIEKGQTVTLRCDPISGHDNLYWYRRVMGKEIKFLLHFVKESKQDESGMPNNRFLAERTGGTYSTLKVQPAELEDSGVYFCASSQGGGMDEQFFGPGTRLTVL.

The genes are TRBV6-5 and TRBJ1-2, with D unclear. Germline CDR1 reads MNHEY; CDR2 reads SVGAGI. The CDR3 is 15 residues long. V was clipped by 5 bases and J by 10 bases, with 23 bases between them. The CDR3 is CASSAPGLAWWVYTF. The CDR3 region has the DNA TGTGCCAGCAGTGCACCGGGCTTAGCATGGTGGGTCTACACCTTC.

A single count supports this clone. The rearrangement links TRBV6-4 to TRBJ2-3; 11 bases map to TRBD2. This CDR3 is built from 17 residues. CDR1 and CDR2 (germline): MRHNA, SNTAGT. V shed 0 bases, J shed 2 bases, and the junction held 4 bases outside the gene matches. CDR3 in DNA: TGTGCCAGCAGTGACTCAATTAGCGGGGGGGCCACAGATACGCAGTATTTT. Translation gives CASSDSISGGATDTQYF.

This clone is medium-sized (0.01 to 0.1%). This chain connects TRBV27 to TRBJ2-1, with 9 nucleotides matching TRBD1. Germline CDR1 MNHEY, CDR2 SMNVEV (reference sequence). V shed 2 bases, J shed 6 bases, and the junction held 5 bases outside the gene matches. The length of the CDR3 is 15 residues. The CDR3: CASSLRTGVGNEQFF. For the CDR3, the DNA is TGTGCCAGCAGTTTACGGACAGGGGTGGGCAATGAGCAGTTCTTC.

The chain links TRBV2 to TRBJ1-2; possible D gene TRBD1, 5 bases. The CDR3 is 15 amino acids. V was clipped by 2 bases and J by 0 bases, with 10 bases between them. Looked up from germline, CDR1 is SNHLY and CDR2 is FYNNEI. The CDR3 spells CASSEHRSTNYGYTF. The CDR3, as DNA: TGTGCCAGCAGTGAACACAGGAGTACTAACTATGGCTACACCTTC. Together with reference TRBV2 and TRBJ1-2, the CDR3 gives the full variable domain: EPEVTQTPSHQVTQMGQEVILRCVPISNHLYFYWYRQILGQKVEFLVSFYNNEISEKSEIFDDQFSVERPDGSNFTLKIRSTKLEDSAMYFCASSEHRSTNYGYTFGSGTRLTVV.

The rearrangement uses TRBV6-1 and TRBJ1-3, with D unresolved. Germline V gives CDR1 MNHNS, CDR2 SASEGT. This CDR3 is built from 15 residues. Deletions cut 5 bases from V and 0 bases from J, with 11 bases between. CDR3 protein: CASSSVLSSGNTIYF. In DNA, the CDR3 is TGTGCCAGCAGTAGTGTCCTTAGCTCTGGAAACACCATATATTTT.

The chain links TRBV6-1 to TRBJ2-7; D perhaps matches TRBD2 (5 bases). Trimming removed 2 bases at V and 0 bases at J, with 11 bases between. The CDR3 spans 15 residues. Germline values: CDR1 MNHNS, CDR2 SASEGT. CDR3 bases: TGTGCCAGCAGTGAATACGAAGGGAGCTCCTACGAGCAGTACTTC. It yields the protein CASSEYEGSSYEQYF.